The present entry profiles one T cell receptor (beta chain) with its context. This clonotype was seen at least ten times. There is no known antigen for this receptor. No base qualities exist here, and no much larger clone lies one base off it. The germline V end is reduced by 7 bases and the J end by 2 bases; junction bases left unmatched: 8. The CDR3, cysteine through phenylalanine, is 15 amino acids long. The DNA shown is the 45-base CDR3, in frame from base 1. Looking up the germline V gene yields CDR1 SGHTA and CDR2 FQGNSA. This sample stems from a study of T cell repertoires in cytomegalovirus infection (dated by TCRdb to the late 2010s). At the level of the whole study: The HLA type of each donor mattered for the analysis, because public TCR beta signatures pointed to carriage of CMV infection along with the matching HLA type. What the work shows at the level of the full study, not this receptor alone: Cumulative frequency of public TCR beta family members discriminated carriers of CMV infection plus the relevant HLA type in this cohort and an independent 352-donor cohort. The ex vivo response was dominated by HLA-C-restricted CMV-specific TCR beta clonotypes, which also provided the single most frequent clonotype in two of eight donors.

The instrument given in TCRdb is Illumina HiSeq 1500. The public sequencing data were trimmed at Q25 with fastp and processed into clonotypes with MiXCR by TCRdb, which kept only in-frame beta chains. Records with the same CDR3 protein are collapsed into one entry carrying the most frequent genes and DNA. Across this sample there are about 98,000 distinct CDR3 sequences, with 16% seen only once. About 8.8% of the sample belongs to the ten largest clones. Sequencing was carried out using PBMCs. The receptor's source is a human donor in good health (CMV status not recorded). Some clones in this sample may be carry-over from other donors' samples. The chain links TRBV7-2 with TRBJ2-3; 8 nucleotides in the junction match TRBD2. The CDR3 region: CASNFRGGPTDTQYF. The bases are TGTGCCAGCAACTTTCGCGGGGGGCCCACAGATACGCAGTATTTT.